This record looks at one T cell receptor beta chain sequence and its context. Which antigen it targets is not known. No base-level quality is on record; no much larger clone is a single base apart. The entire isolated RNA was reverse transcribed using the High Capacity cDNA Reverse Transcription Kit, and thus expressed TCRB transcripts were sequenced. Deep immunoSEQ sequencing was applied to naive, central memory and regulatory T cell samples, giving an average of roughly 3.5 million total reads per sample. After sorted cells were lysed in RLT buffer, RNA was extracted with DNase-treated RNeasy Micro or Mini kits, with the choice depending on cell number. To prevent cross-contamination, every cell subset was processed on its own, while patient and healthy donor samples were processed together. Using the immunoSEQ multiplex PCR, TCRB sequences were amplified from cDNA into 87-bp fragments spanning the CDR3 region. Amplicons were sequenced on the Illumina HiSeq platform. Under the source paper's analysis protocol: Synthetic template baselines were used to correct PCR bias computationally, reads within Hamming distance 2 were collapsed, and singletons that could not be merged were discarded. By aligning reads against IMGT, V, D and J genes, CDR3 length, and insertions or deletions at six rearrangement sites were assigned. Within each subset, clonotype counts were normalized to sorted cell number, and only after that were true diversity and Gini coefficients computed with the tcR R package. The overlap coefficient, calculated on TCRB nucleotide sequences, was used to measure repertoire sharing. Drawn from immuneACCESS, this table holds only the in-frame rearrangements with V and J called that TCRdb kept. Clones are partly lost; checked studies trace under half to an unresolved V gene and leave the rest unexplained. Clonal size and the V and J genes are those of that table, whereas D and trimming came from the DNA. The sample profile shows some 190,000 clones; roughly 7.1% of them were found once. The ten largest clones take up approximately 0.93% of the sample.

The data were taken from a study of beta chain features in type 1 diabetes (dated by TCRdb to the late 2010s). With regard to the full study: Mean age, gender distribution, total cell number and subset yield did not differ between patients and healthy donors. Across all samples, 107,917,701 sorted cells were examined, and cell number per subset correlated strongly with RNA yield. In the study, TCRB repertoires of sorted circulating CD4+ T cell subsets from recently diagnosed type 1 diabetes patients were compared with those of matched healthy donors. Naive and central memory subsets were obtained from all 28 donors, but regulatory and stem cell-like memory subsets were isolated from only 8 patients and 8 healthy donors.

From each donor, a single peripheral blood sample of about 100 mL on average was drawn into heparinised tubes. A BD FACSAria II was used to sort naive, central memory, regulatory and stem cell-like memory CD4+ T cells with a panel that included CD45RO, CCR7, CD25, CD127, CD95 and CD27. A purity above 95% was achieved for all sorted populations. PBMCs were isolated immediately by Lymphoprep density gradient centrifugation and stained directly without culture. So that batch effects would be minimized, each experiment stained and sorted samples in pairs, pairing one healthy donor with one patient. The research as a whole found: Because cDNA rather than genomic DNA was sequenced, highly expressing activated cells could have been over-represented, although no difference in activation and CD3 levels was found between groups. Patients with type 1 diabetes made fewer insertions and deleted more nucleotides at VDJ recombination sites, implying thymic rearrangement abnormalities. Because the HLA sub-analyses included only small numbers of individuals, any influence of HLA type on TCRB rearrangement was left unresolved. Naive, central memory and regulatory TCRB repertoires appeared to be more similar among patients than among healthy donors. A moderate but significant shortening of TCRB CDR3 length was observed in type 1 diabetes patients in all four CD4+ subsets. Shorter templates might have been favored by PCR, but patient and control samples were amplified and corrected together, so both groups would have been affected equally by any skew.

The germline V gene encodes CDR1 SNHLY and CDR2 FYNNEI. The CDR3, cysteine through phenylalanine, is 16 amino acids long. Solely the CDR3 DNA is kept, with 48 bases framed from the first base. V loses 6 bases at its end and J loses 8 bases; junction bases beyond the gene matches: 12. The TCR comes from a woman in her thirties or forties with type 1 diabetes. Material: central memory CD4+ T cells from blood. Recombination connected TRBV2 to TRBJ1-4; TRBD1 lines up with 10 middle nucleotides. The sequenced DNA is TGTGCCAGCAGGCAAAGCCGGGACAGGGGCAGGGAAAAACTGTTTTTT. Its translation is CASRQSRDRGREKLFF.